The clone carrying this TCR beta chain was observed a single time. Its antigen is unknown. Deletions cut 10 bases from V and 5 bases from J, with 8 bases between. In germline, CDR1 is SNHLY, CDR2 FYNNEI. The CDR3 has 10 residues. The sample belongs to a study of beta chain features in type 1 diabetes. Across the study: In age, gender and cell yields, patients were similar to healthy donors. Study-wide findings and caveats: Any PCR bias toward short templates would affect both groups alike. TCRB CDR3s from Type 1 diabetes patients were moderately but significantly shorter in all four CD4+ subsets.

The investigators reverse transcribed all of the isolated RNA, so they sequenced expressed TCRB transcripts. Assay: immunoSEQ multiplex PCR; the TCRdb copy retains only in-frame clones and omits some. The data contain 140,000 or so clones, less than 15% of them singletons. Central memory, naive, regulatory and stem cell-like memory CD4+ cells were sorted by CD45RO/CCR7/CD25/CD127/CD95/CD27. Sorted populations were all over 95% pure. The chain uses TRBV2 and TRBJ1-2, with D perhaps matching TRBD1 (5 bases). The receptor was derived from a man aged 18 to 30 with type 1 diabetes. Sequencing was carried out using central memory CD4+ T cells from blood. CDR3 sequence reads: CATQEYGYTF. The CDR3 DNA sequence: TGTGCCACACAGGAATATGGCTACACCTTC.